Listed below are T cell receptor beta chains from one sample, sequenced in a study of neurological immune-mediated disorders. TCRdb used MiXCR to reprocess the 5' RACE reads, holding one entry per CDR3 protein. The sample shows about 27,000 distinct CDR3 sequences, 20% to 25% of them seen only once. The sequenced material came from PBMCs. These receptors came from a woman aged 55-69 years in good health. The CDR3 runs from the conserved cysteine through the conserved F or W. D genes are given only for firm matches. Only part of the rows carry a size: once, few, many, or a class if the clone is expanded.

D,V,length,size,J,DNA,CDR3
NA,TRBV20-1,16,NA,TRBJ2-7,TGCAGTGCTCCTAGGGGGGGCGCCGGGTATAACCCCGAGCAGTACTTC,CSAPRGGAGYNPEQYF
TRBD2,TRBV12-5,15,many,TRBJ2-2,TGTGCTAGTGGTTTGGCTAGCGGCAACACCGGGGAGCTGTTTTTT,CASGLASGNTGELFF
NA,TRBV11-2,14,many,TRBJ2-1,TGTGCCAGCAGCTACGTCCCGGGGATGGATGAGCAGTTCTTC,CASSYVPGMDEQFF
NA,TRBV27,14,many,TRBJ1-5,TGTGCCAGCAGCTCCTGGGGTCTTGGTCAGCCCCAGCATTTT,CASSSWGLGQPQHF
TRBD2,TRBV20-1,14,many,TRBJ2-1,TGCAGTGCTAGCTCTAGCGGGCGCTACAATGAGCAGTTCTTC,CSASSSGRYNEQFF
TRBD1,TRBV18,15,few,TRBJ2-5,TGTGCCAGCTCACCACCGACAGGGACCCAAGAGACCCAGTACTTC,CASSPPTGTQETQYF
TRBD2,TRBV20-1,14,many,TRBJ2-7,TGCAGTGCTAGAGGACTAGCGGGATCCTACGAGCAGTACTTC,CSARGLAGSYEQYF
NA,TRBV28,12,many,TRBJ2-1,TGTGCCAGCAGTTTAAGGTGGGATGAGCAGTTCTTC,CASSLRWDEQFF
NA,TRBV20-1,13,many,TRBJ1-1,TGCAGTGCTCCCACCCTCGGGGCGGCTGAAGCTTTCTTT,CSAPTLGAAEAFF
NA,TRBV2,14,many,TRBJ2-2,TGTGCCAGCAGCCTGTTCGCGAACACCGGGGAGCTGTTTTTT,CASSLFANTGELFF
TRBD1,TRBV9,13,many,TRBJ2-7,TGTGCCAGCAACGGACAGGGTTCCTACGAGCAGTACTTC,CASNGQGSYEQYF
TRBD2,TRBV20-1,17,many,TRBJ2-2,TGCAGTGCTAGCGGGCTAGCGGGGGGCCCTAGCACCGGGGAGCTGTTTTTT,CSASGLAGGPSTGELFF
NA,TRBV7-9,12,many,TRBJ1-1,TGTGCCAGCAGCCGGGGGCCCCGAGGAGCTTTCTTT,CASSRGPRGAFF
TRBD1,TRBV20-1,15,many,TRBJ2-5,TGCAGTGCTAGTTTGGACAGGGTAAACCAAGAGACCCAGTACTTC,CSASLDRVNQETQYF
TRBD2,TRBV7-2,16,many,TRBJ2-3,TGTGCCAGCAGCTTAAGGCTAGCGGTAAACACAGATACGCAGTATTTT,CASSLRLAVNTDTQYF
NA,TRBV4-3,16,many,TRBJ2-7,TGCGCCAGCAGCCAAGATTCCCAGGGGGGATCCTACGAGCAGTACTTC,CASSQDSQGGSYEQYF
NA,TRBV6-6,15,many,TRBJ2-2,TGTGCCAGCAGTTACTCCCAGGGAATCGGCGGGGAGCTGTTTTTT,CASSYSQGIGGELFF
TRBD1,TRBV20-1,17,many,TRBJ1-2,TGCAGTGCTAGAGAGAGGGACAGGGGGAGACTTAACTATGGCTACACCTTC,CSARERDRGRLNYGYTF